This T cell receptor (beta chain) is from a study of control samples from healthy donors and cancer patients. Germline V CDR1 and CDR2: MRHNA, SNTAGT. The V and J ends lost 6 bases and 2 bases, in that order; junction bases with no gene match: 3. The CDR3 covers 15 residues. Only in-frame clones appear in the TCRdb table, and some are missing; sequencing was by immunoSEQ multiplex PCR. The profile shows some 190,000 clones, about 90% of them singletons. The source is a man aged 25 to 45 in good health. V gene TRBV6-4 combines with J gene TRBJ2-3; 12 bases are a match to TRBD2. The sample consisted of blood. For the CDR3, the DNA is TGTGCCAGCAGCCGGACTAGCGGGGCCACAGATACGCAGTATTTT. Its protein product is CASSRTSGATDTQYF.